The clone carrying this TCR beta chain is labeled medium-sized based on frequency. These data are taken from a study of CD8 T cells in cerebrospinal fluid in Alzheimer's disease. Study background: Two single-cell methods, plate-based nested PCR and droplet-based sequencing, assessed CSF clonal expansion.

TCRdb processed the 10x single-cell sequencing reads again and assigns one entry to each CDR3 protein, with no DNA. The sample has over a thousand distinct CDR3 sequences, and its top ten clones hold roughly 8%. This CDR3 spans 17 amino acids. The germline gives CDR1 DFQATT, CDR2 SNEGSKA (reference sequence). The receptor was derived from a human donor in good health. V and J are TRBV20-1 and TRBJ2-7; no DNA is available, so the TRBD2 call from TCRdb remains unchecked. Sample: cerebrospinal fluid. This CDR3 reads CSASGEEASGRLYEQYF.